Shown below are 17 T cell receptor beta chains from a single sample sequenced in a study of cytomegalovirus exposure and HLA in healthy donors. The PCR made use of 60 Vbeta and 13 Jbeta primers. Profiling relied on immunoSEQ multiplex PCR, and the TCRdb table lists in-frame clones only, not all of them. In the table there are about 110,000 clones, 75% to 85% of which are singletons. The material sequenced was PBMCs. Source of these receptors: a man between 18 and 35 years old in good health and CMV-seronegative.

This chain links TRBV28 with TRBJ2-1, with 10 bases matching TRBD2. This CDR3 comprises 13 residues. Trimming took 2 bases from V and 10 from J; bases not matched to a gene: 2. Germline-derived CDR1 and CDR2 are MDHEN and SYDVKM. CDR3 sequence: CASSLPLAGEQFF. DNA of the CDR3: TGTGCCAGCAGTTTACCACTAGCGGGAGAGCAGTTCTTC.

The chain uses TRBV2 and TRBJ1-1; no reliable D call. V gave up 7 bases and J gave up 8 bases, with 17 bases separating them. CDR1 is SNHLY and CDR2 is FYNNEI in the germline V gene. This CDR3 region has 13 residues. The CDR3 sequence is CASIPLGSLEAFF. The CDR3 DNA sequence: TGTGCCAGCATCCCCCTCGGGAGCCTAGAAGCTTTCTTT.

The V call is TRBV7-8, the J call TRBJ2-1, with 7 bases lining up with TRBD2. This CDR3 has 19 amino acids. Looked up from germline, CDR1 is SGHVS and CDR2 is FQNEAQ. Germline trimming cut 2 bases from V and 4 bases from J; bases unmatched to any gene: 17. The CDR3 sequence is CASSLQGLGLAEVYNEQFF. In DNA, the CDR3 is TGTGCCAGCAGCTTACAGGGTTTGGGGCTAGCGGAGGTTTACAATGAGCAGTTCTTC.

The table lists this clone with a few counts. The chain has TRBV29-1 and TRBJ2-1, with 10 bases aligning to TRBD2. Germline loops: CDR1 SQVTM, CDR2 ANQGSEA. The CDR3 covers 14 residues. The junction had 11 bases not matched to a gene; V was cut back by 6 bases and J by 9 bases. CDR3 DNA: TGCAGCGTACCTTCTAGCGGGAGCTCCGGTGAGCAGTTCTTC. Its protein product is CSVPSSGSSGEQFF.

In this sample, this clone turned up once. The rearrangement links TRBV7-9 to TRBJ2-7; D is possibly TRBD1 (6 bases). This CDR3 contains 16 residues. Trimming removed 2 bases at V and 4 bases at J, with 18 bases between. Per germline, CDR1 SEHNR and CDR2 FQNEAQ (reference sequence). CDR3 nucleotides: TGTGCCAGCAGCTTATGCGCAGGGGTATCTTGTTACGAGCAGTACTTC. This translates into CASSLCAGVSCYEQYF.

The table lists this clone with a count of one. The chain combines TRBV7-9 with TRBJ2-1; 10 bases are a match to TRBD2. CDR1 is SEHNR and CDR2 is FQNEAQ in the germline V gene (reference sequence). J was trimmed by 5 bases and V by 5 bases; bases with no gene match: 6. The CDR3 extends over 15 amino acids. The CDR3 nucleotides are TGTGCCAGCAGCCCTACTAGCGGGGTGGACAATGAGCAGTTCTTC. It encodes CASSPTSGVDNEQFF.

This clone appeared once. The CDR3 region is CSVTNTGELFF. The DNA of the CDR3 is TGCAGCGTGACTAACACCGGGGAGCTGTTTTTT. The chain combines TRBV29-1 with TRBJ2-2; D remains ambiguous. Germline CDR1 SQVTM, CDR2 ANQGSEA. The CDR3 is made up of 11 amino acids. The V and J ends lost 6 bases and 2 bases respectively, with 4 bases between them.

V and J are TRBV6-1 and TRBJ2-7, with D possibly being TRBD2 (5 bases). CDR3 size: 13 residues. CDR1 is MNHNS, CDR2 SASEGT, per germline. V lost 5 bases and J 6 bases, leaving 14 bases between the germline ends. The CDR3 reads CASSRIGVREQYF. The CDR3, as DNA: TGTGCCAGCAGTCGGATCGGGGTGCGCGAGCAGTACTTC.

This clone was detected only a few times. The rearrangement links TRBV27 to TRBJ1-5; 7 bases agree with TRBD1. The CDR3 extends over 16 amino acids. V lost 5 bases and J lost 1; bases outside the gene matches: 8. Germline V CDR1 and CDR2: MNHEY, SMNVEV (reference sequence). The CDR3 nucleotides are TGTGCCAGCAGTCCTAGGACAGGCCTAAGCAATCAGCCCCAGCATTTT. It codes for CASSPRTGLSNQPQHF.

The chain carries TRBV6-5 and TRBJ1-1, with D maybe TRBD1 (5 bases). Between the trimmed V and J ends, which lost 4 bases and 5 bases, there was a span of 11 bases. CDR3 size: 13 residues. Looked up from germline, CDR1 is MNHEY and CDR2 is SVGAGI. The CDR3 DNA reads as TGTGCCAGCAGTTTAGGGGCTGGGACTGAAGCTTTCTTT. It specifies CASSLGAGTEAFF.

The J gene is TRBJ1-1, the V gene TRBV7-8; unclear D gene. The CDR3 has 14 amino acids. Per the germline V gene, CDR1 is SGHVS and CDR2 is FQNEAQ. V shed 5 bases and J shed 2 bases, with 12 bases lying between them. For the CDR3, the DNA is TGTGCCAGCAGCAAACGGGAGTTAAACACTGAAGCTTTCTTT. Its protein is CASSKRELNTEAFF.

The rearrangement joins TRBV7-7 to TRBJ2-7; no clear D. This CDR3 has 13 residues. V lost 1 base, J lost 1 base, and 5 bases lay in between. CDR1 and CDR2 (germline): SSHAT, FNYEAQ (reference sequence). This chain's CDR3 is CASSLGRSYEQYF. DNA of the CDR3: TGTGCCAGCAGCTTAGGCAGATCCTACGAGCAGTACTTC.

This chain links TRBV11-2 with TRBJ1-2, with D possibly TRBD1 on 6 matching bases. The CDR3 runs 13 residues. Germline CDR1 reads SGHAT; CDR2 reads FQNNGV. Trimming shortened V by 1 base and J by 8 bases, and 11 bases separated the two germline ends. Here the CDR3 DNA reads TGTGCCAGCAGCTTAGCGAGACAGGACGGCTACACCTTC. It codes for CASSLARQDGYTF.

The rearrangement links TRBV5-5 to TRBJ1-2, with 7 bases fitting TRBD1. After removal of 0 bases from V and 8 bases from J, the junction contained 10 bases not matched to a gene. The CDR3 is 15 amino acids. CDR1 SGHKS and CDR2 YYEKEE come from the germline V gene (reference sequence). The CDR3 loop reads CASSLETGTGRGYTF. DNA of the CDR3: TGTGCCAGCAGCTTGGAGACAGGGACGGGTCGCGGCTACACCTTC.

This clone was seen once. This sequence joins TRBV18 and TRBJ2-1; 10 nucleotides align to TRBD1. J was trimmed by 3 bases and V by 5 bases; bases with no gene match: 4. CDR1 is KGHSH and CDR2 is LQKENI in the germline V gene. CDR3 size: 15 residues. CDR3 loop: CASSSRDRGYNEQFF. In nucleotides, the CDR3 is TGTGCCAGCTCATCACGGGACAGGGGCTACAATGAGCAGTTCTTC.

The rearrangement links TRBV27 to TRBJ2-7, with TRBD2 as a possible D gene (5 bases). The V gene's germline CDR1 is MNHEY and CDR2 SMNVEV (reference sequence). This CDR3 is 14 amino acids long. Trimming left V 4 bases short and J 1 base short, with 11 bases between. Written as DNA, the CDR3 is TGTGCCAGCAGTTGGTTCGGGAATTCCTACGAGCAGTACTTC. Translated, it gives CASSWFGNSYEQYF.

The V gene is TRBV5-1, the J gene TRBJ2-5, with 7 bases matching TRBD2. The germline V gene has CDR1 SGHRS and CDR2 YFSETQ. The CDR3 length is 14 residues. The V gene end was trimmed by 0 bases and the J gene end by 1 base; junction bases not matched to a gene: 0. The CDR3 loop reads CASSLGTSQETQYF. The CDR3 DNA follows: TGCGCCAGCAGCTTGGGGACTAGCCAAGAGACCCAGTACTTC.